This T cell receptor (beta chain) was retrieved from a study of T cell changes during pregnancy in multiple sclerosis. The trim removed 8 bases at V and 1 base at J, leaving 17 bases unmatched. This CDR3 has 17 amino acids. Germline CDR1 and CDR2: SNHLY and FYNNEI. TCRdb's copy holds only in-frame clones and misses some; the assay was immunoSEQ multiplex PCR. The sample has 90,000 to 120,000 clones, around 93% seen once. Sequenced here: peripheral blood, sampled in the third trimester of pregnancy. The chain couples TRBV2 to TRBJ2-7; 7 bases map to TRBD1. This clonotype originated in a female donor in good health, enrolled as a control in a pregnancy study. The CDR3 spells CASDGDRDVLDSYEQYF. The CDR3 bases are TGTGCCAGCGATGGGGACAGAGACGTCCTCGATTCCTACGAGCAGTACTTC.